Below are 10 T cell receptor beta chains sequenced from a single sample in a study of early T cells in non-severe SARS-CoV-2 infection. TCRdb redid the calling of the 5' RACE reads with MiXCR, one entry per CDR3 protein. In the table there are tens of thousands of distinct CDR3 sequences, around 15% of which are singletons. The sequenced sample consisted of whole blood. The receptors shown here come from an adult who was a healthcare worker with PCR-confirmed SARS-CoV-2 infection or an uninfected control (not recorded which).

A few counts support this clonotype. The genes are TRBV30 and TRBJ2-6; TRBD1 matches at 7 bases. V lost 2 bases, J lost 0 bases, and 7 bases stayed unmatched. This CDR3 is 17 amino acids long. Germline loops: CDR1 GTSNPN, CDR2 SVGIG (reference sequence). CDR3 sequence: CAWSQPYRGSGANVLTF. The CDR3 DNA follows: TGTGCCTGGAGTCAGCCATACAGGGGCTCTGGGGCCAACGTCCTGACTTTC.

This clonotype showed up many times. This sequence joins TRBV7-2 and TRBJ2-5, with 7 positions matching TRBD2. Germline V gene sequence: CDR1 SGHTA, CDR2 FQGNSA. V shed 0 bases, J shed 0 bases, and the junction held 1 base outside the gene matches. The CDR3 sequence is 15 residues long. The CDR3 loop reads CASSLASGDQETQYF. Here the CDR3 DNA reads TGTGCCAGCAGCTTAGCCAGCGGGGACCAAGAGACCCAGTACTTC. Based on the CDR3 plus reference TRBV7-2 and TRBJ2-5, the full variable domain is GAGVSQSPSNKVTEKGKDVELRCDPISGHTALYWYRQSLGQGLEFLIYFQGNSAPDKSGLPSDRFSAERTGGSVSTLTIQRTQQEDSAVYLCASSLASGDQETQYFGPGTRLLVL.

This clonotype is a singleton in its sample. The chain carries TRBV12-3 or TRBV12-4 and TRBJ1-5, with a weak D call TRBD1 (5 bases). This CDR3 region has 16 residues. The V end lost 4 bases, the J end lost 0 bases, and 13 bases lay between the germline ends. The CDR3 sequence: CASSSGPRDSNQPQHF. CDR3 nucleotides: TGTGCCAGCAGTTCGGGACCTCGGGATAGCAATCAGCCCCAGCATTTT.

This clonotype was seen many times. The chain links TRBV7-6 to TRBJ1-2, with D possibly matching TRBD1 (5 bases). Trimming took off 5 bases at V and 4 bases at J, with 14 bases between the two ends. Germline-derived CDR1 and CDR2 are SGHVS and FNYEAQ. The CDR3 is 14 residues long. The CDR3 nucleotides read TGTGCCAGCAGCGAACTCGGACAAAGCTATGGCTACACCTTC. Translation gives CASSELGQSYGYTF.

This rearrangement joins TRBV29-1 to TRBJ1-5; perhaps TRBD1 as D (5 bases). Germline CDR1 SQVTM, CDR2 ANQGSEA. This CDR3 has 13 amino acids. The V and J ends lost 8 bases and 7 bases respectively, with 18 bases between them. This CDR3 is CSLWGVQNQPQHF. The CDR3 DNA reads TGCAGCCTATGGGGGGTGCAGAACCAGCCCCAGCATTTT.

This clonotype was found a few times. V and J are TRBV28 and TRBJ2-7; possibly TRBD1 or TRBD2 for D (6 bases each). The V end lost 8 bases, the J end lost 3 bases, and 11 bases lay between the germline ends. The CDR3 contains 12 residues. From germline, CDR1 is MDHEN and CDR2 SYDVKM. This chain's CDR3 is CASLADSYEQYF. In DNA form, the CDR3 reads TGTGCCAGCTTAGCGGACAGCTACGAGCAGTACTTC.

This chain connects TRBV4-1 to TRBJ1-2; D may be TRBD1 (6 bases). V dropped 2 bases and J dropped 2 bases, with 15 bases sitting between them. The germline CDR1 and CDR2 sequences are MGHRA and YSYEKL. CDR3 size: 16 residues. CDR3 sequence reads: CASSQSGGGENYGYTF. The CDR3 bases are TGCGCCAGCAGCCAATCGGGAGGGGGTGAAAACTATGGCTACACCTTC.

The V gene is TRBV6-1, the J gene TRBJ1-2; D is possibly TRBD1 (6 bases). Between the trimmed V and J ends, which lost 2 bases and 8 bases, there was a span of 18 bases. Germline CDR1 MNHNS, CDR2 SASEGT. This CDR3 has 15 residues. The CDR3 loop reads CASSESGGAGYGYTF. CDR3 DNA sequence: TGTGCCAGCAGTGAAAGCGGGGGCGCGGGTTACGGCTACACCTTC.

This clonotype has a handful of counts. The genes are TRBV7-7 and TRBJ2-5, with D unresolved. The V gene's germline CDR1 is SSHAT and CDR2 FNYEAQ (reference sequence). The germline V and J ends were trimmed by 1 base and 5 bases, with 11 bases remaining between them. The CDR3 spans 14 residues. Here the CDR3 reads CASSLGGSTETQYF. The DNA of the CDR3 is TGTGCCAGCAGCTTAGGGGGTAGCACGGAGACCCAGTACTTC.

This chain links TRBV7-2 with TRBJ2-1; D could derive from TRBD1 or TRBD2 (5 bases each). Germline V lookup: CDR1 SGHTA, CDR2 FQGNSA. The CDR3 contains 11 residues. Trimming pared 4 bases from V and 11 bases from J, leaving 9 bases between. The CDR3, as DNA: TGTGCCAGCAGCTCCGGGACCCAGCAGTTCTTC. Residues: CASSSGTQQFF.